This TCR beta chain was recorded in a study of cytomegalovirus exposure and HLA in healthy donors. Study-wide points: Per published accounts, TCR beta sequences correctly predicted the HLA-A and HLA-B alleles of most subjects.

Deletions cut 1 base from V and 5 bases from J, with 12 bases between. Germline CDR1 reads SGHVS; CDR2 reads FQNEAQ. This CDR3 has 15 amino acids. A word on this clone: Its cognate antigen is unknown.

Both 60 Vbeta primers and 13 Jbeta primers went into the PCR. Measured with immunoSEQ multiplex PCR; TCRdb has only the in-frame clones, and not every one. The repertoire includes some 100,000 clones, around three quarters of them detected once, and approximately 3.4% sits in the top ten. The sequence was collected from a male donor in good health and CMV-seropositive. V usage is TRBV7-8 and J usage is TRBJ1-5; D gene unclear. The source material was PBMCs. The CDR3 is CASSLGQVKDQPQHF. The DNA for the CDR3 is TGTGCCAGCAGCTTAGGGCAGGTAAAGGATCAGCCCCAGCATTTT.